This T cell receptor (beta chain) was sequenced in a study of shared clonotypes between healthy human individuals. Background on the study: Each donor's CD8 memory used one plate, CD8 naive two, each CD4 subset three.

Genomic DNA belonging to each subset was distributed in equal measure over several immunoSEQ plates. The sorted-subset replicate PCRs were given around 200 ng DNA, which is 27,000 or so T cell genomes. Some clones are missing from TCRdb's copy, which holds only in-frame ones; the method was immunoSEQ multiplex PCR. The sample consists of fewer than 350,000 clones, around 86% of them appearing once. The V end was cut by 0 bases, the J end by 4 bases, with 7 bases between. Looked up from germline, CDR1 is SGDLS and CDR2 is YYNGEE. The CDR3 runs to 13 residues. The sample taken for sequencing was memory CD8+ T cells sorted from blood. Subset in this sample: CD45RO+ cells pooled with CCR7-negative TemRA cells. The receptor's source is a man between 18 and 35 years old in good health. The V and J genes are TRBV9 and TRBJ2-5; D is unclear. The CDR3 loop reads CASSVGDGETQYF. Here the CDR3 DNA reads TGTGCCAGCAGCGTAGGTGACGGAGAGACCCAGTACTTC.